This T cell receptor (beta chain) emerged from a study of cytomegalovirus exposure and HLA in healthy donors. Study in general: A previous analysis identified approximately 110 million unique TCR beta sequences derived from around 200 million T cells. Study-wide results and limits: Most subjects had HLA-A and HLA-B alleles reportedly predicted accurately by TCR beta sequences. Researchers reported that a few CMV-associated chains were confirmed in vitro as CMV antigen-specific.

Primers: 60 Vbeta forward and 13 Jbeta reverse. The assay was immunoSEQ multiplex PCR, and TCRdb's table has in-frame clones only and misses some. The sample lists under 130,000 clones; around 62% were seen once. Details on this clone: Its antigen remains unidentified.

Germline lookup yields CDR1 MGHRA and CDR2 YSYEKL. The CDR3 consists of 20 residues. Germline trimming cut 0 bases from V and 1 base from J; bases unmatched to any gene: 11. This TCR was sampled from a man younger than 45 in good health and CMV-seropositive. V is TRBV4-1 and J is TRBJ1-5; 11 bases are a match to TRBD1. The source material was PBMCs. As DNA, the CDR3 is TGCGCCAGCAGCCAAGATGCGAGGACAGGGGGCGCGGGGAGCAATCAGCCCCAGCATTTT. As protein: CASSQDARTGGAGSNQPQHF.